This T cell receptor beta chain came from a study of blood T cells in healthy people across ages. Primed by a sample-barcoded 5' primer and a J-beta primer mix, a second PCR proceeded for 7 to 11 cycles. TCRdb used MiXCR to reprocess the 5' RACE reads, holding one entry per CDR3 protein. The sample lists 1.6 million or so distinct CDR3 sequences, around 35% occurring once. V was shortened by 4 bases and J by 0 bases, with 10 bases between the two germline ends. Per the germline V gene, CDR1 is DFQATT and CDR2 is SNEGSKA (reference sequence). This CDR3 spans 13 amino acids. This clonotype turned up a few times. Samples each had at least 5 micrograms of total RNA extracted.

This sequence joins TRBV20-1 and TRBJ2-7, with D tentatively TRBD1 or TRBD2 (5 bases each). This receptor was obtained from a woman in her 30s in good health. Sequenced input: blood. CDR3 protein: CSATSRGSYEQYF. In nucleotides, the CDR3 is TGCAGTGCTACCTCGAGGGGCTCCTACGAGCAGTACTTC.